Following are 18 T cell receptor beta chains from one sample sequenced in a study of OX40 agonist ivuxolimab in advanced cancers. TCRdb's table, derived via immunoSEQ multiplex PCR, lists solely in-frame clones and lacks some. The sample has more than 55,000 clones, about 90% seen once. This specimen was CD4+ or CD8+ T cells sorted from blood, taken in a trial of the OX40 agonist ivuxolimab. These receptors originate from an adult with an advanced solid tumor such as melanoma, head and neck, liver or kidney cancer.

This clone was observed a few times. The chain combines TRBV4-2 with TRBJ2-5; the match to TRBD1 covers 7 bases. The CDR3 covers 15 residues. Trimming took 0 bases from V and 5 from J; bases not matched to a gene: 6. CDR1 is LGHNA, CDR2 YNFKEQ, per germline. CDR3 region: CASSQDQQGVETQYF. The CDR3 DNA reads as TGTGCCAGCAGCCAAGATCAGCAGGGGGTGGAGACCCAGTACTTC.

The chain links TRBV28 to TRBJ2-2; 9 nucleotides match TRBD1. The germline V gene has CDR1 MDHEN and CDR2 SYDVKM. V shed 5 bases, J shed 3 bases, and the junction held 10 bases outside the gene matches. There are 17 residues in the CDR3. The CDR3 region has the DNA TGTGCCAGCAGTCCACACACCGGGACAGGGTACACCGGGGAGCTGTTTTTT. Its protein product is CASSPHTGTGYTGELFF.

The chain is built from TRBV6-4 and TRBJ2-2; no clear D gene. In germline, CDR1 is MRHNA, CDR2 SNTAGT. The germline V and J ends were trimmed by 4 bases and 5 bases, with 11 bases remaining between them. The CDR3 has 14 residues. The CDR3 bases are TGTGCCAGCAGTGCTGGGTATTCGACCGGGGAGCTGTTTTTT. Its protein is CASSAGYSTGELFF.

V gene TRBV7-2 combines with J gene TRBJ2-2; D ambiguous. CDR1 SGHTA and CDR2 FQGNSA come from the germline V gene. CDR3 size: 15 residues. The V and J ends lost 5 bases and 2 bases respectively, with 12 bases between them. The CDR3, as DNA: TGTGCCAGCAGCAAAAGGGCTCTTAACACCGGGGAGCTGTTTTTT. Translated: CASSKRALNTGELFF. The whole variable domain, remainder taken from reference TRBV7-2 and TRBJ2-2, is GAGVSQSPSNKVTEKGKDVELRCDPISGHTALYWYRQSLGQGLEFLIYFQGNSAPDKSGLPSDRFSAERTGGSVSTLTIQRTQQEDSAVYLCASSKRALNTGELFFGEGSRLTVL.

This clone was found once. V is TRBV11-3 and J is TRBJ2-5; TRBD2 might be the D (5 bases). The J call is in doubt because the DNA end fits TRBJ2-7 better. This CDR3 has 15 amino acids. Germline V lookup: CDR1 SGHNT, CDR2 YENEEA. DNA for the CDR3: TGTGCCAGCAGCTTAGATAGAGGGAGCTCCTACGAGCAGTACTTC. Its translation: CASSLDRGSSYEQYF.

The chain combines TRBV19 with TRBJ2-6, with unresolved D. Germline loops: CDR1 LNHDA, CDR2 SQIVND (reference sequence). Deletions cut 5 bases from V and 4 bases from J, with 6 bases between. The CDR3 contains 13 residues. CDR3 residues: CASSLRGANVLTF. CDR3 DNA: TGTGCCAGTAGTTTGCGAGGGGCCAACGTCCTGACTTTC.

V usage is TRBV5-5 and J usage is TRBJ2-4, with 8 bases fitting TRBD2. Trimming removed 2 bases from V and 6 bases from J; junction bases left unmatched: 4. The germline gives CDR1 SGHKS, CDR2 YYEKEE (reference sequence). The CDR3 is made up of 14 amino acids. CDR3 nucleotides: TGTGCCAGCAGCTTAGATACTAGCGGAAACATTCAGTACTTC. It encodes CASSLDTSGNIQYF.

The chain recombines TRBV11-2 with TRBJ2-5; a possible D gene is TRBD2 (5 bases). The germline gives CDR1 SGHAT, CDR2 FQNNGV. The CDR3 has 13 residues. V was pared by 5 bases and J by 3 bases, with 10 bases between. CDR3 DNA sequence: TGTGCCAGCAGCGTCGGACTGAAAGAGACCCAGTACTTC. As protein: CASSVGLKETQYF.

This rearrangement joins TRBV19 to TRBJ1-5; D uncertain. The CDR3 consists of 14 residues. Germline CDR1 is LNHDA and CDR2 is SQIVND (reference sequence). Trimming took off 7 bases at V and 2 bases at J, with 12 bases between the two ends. CDR3 region: CASNRGWGNQPQHF. DNA for the CDR3: TGTGCCAGTAATCGGGGTTGGGGCAATCAGCCCCAGCATTTT.

The chain uses TRBV6-5 and TRBJ1-5; no reliable D call. Per germline, CDR1 MNHEY and CDR2 SVGAGI. CDR3 length: 14 residues. The V end was cut by 4 bases, the J end by 2 bases, with 9 bases between. The CDR3 DNA is TGTGCCAGCAGTTCTGTTCGGGGCAATCAGCCCCAGCATTTT. Translated, it gives CASSSVRGNQPQHF.

The chain uses TRBV5-4 and TRBJ2-7; D gene ambiguous. The CDR3 totals 14 residues. V was shortened by 0 bases and J by 3 bases, with 10 bases between the two germline ends. The V gene's germline CDR1 is SGHNT and CDR2 YYREEE (reference sequence). DNA for the CDR3: TGTGCCAGCAGCTTGGGTGAACGCAACTACGAGCAGTACTTC. Its translation is CASSLGERNYEQYF.

This sequence joins TRBV5-1 and TRBJ2-7; D might be TRBD1 (5 bases). Germline assignment: CDR1 SGHRS and CDR2 YFSETQ. The CDR3 totals 15 residues. Trimming cost V 0 bases and J 7 bases, with 17 bases left between them. CDR3 DNA: TGCGCCAGCAGCTTGGAGGGTAGGGGTTTCGGGGAGCAGTACTTC. Amino acid sequence: CASSLEGRGFGEQYF.

A word on this clone: The same CDR3 is also encoded by other DNA sequences in this sample. V is TRBV9 and J is TRBJ1-1; possibly TRBD1 for D (5 bases). The CDR3 spans 14 residues. Germline V lookup: CDR1 SGDLS, CDR2 YYNGEE. Trimming stripped 0 bases from V and 0 bases from J, with 6 bases between. The CDR3 sequence: CASSVGQLNTEAFF. The DNA for the CDR3 is TGTGCCAGCAGCGTAGGACAGTTGAACACTGAAGCTTTCTTT. Drawing the rest from reference TRBV9 and TRBJ1-1, the complete variable domain is DSGVTQTPKHLITATGQRVTLRCSPRSGDLSVYWYQQSLDQGLQFLIQYYNGEERAKGNILERFSAQQFPDLHSELNLSSLELGDSALYFCASSVGQLNTEAFFGQGTRLTVV.

The CDR3 is CASSPRANGETQYF. CDR3 DNA: TGTGCCAGCAGCCCCCGGGCTAATGGAGAGACCCAGTACTTC. This sequence joins TRBV7-2 and TRBJ2-5; D is unclear. V was shortened by 5 bases and J by 4 bases, with 14 bases between the two germline ends. The CDR3 is 14 amino acids. Germline values: CDR1 SGHTA, CDR2 FQGNSA.

Only a few counts were recorded for this clone. This chain uses TRBV19 with TRBJ1-1; weak D call: TRBD1 (5 bases). Germline V gene sequence: CDR1 LNHDA, CDR2 SQIVND (reference sequence). Trimming took 2 bases from V and 6 from J, leaving 16 bases between them. This CDR3 is 15 amino acids long. The CDR3 here is CASSIRFQGRPEAFF. The DNA of the CDR3 is TGTGCCAGTAGTATAAGGTTCCAGGGACGCCCTGAAGCTTTCTTT.

The chain couples TRBV11-2 to TRBJ2-3, with TRBD2 identical over 7 bases. V shed 7 bases, J shed 3 bases, and the junction held 13 bases outside the gene matches. The CDR3 length is 16 residues. CDR1 and CDR2 (germline): SGHAT, FQNNGV. CDR3 protein: CASNPGWRESTDTQYF. CDR3 coding DNA: TGTGCCAGCAACCCCGGCTGGCGGGAGTCAACAGATACGCAGTATTTT.

The rearrangement links TRBV5-5 to TRBJ2-4, with a tentative D call TRBD1 (5 bases). The length of the CDR3 is 14 residues. Trimming took 1 base from V and 6 from J, leaving 11 bases between them. Germline CDR1 is SGHKS and CDR2 is YYEKEE (reference sequence). CDR3 region: CASSLPQGGNIQYF. The DNA for the CDR3 is TGTGCCAGCAGCTTGCCCCAGGGTGGAAACATTCAGTACTTC.

The chain uses TRBV19 and TRBJ2-1; 13 bases align to TRBD2. Germline-derived CDR1 and CDR2 are LNHDA and SQIVND (reference sequence). Trimming at V came to 9 bases and at J to 8 bases, leaving 7 bases not matched to a gene. The CDR3 sequence is 14 residues long. In DNA form, the CDR3 reads TGTGCCAGCAGACTAGCGGGAGGCCTTCATGAGCAGTTCTTC. This sequence encodes CASRLAGGLHEQFF.